These 5 T cell receptor beta chains were all obtained from the same sample, sequenced in a study of T cell changes during pregnancy in multiple sclerosis. This table comes from immunoSEQ multiplex PCR, and its TCRdb copy is limited to in-frame clones, with some not included. The sample lists under 65,000 clones; 92% were seen once. The sample was peripheral blood, taken in the second trimester of pregnancy. The receptors come from a female donor with multiple sclerosis, enrolled in a pregnancy study.

The chain employs TRBV28 and TRBJ2-2; TRBD1 might be the D (6 bases). The CDR3 contains 13 residues. Looked up from germline, CDR1 is MDHEN and CDR2 is SYDVKM. V lost 10 bases and J 4 bases, leaving 13 bases between the germline ends. The CDR3: CATIWGRTGELFF. The CDR3 DNA reads as TGTGCCACGATCTGGGGGCGCACCGGGGAGCTGTTTTTT.

The chain employs TRBV19 and TRBJ2-7; maybe TRBD1 (6 bases). CDR3 length equals 13 residues. The ends were cut back, 5 bases at V and 4 bases at J, with 12 bases in the middle. Germline V gives CDR1 LNHDA, CDR2 SQIVND (reference sequence). CDR3 DNA: TGTGCCAGTAGTCCCAAGGGGGTATACGAGCAGTACTTC. Residues: CASSPKGVYEQYF.

The CDR3 region is CASSLGDTQYF. In nucleotides, the CDR3 is TGTGCCAGCAGCTTGGGCGATACGCAGTATTTT. The genes are TRBV11-2 and TRBJ2-3; D remains ambiguous. The CDR3 extends over 11 amino acids. The germline V and J ends were trimmed by 3 bases and 6 bases, with 4 bases remaining between them. The V gene's germline CDR1 is SGHAT and CDR2 FQNNGV.

The J gene is TRBJ1-2, the V gene TRBV30; 7 bases map to TRBD1. The CDR3 extends over 14 amino acids. With 4 bases clipped from V and 5 bases from J, the junction kept 10 bases outside the gene matches. Germline assignment: CDR1 GTSNPN and CDR2 SVGIG (reference sequence). The CDR3 region has the DNA TGTGCCTGGAACCGAGGGGGCTTTCCTTATGGCTACACCTTC. Its translation: CAWNRGGFPYGYTF.

V gene TRBV7-9 combines with J gene TRBJ1-1, with a weak D call TRBD1 (6 bases). Between the trimmed V and J ends, which lost 5 bases and 4 bases, there was a span of 17 bases. The CDR3 is 15 residues long. Germline-derived CDR1 and CDR2 are SEHNR and FQNEAQ (reference sequence). The CDR3 here is CASSQIRGPGTEAFF. DNA of the CDR3: TGTGCCAGCAGCCAAATCAGGGGCCCCGGCACTGAAGCTTTCTTT.